This T cell receptor beta chain is drawn from a study of shared clonotypes between healthy human individuals. Using immunoSEQ multiplex PCR, the repertoire was profiled, and TCRdb retains in-frame clones only, with some absent. Of millions of clones detected, approximately 95% appear once; the ten largest clones hold about 0.39%. The junction had 6 bases not matched to a gene; V was cut back by 4 bases and J by 3 bases. CDR1 is SGHNT, CDR2 YYREEE, per germline (reference sequence). This CDR3 region has 16 residues. The receptor comes from a young man in good health. Some clones in this sample may be carry-over from other donors' samples. V gene TRBV5-4 combines with J gene TRBJ2-1, with 11 bases identical to TRBD1. The sequencing input was naive CD4+ T cells from PBMCs. The sample's subset: CD45RA+ positively selected. The DNA for the CDR3 is TGTGCCAGCAGCGGAAGGACAGGGGGCTTCTACAATGAGCAGTTCTTC. It translates to CASSGRTGGFYNEQFF.